This TCR beta chain was captured in a study of blood T cell repertoires in COVID-19 (TCRdb year 2020). Some background on the complete study: Collaborator samples came from the United States, Italy and Spain and covered acute and convalescent phases of COVID-19. Deeply sampled blood TCRbeta repertoires from subjects exposed to, actively infected with, or recovered from COVID-19 were included in the dataset. The prospective study material was composed of cDNA or gDNA derived from T cells, B-cell-depleted T cells, or PBMCs. Where HLA class I and class II types were available, the types were taken from metadata supplied by the sample provider, not from assay-based typing. The sample metadata nearly always contained a de-identified subject ID, COVID-19 status, age in years and sex. The repertoires were made available in a free public database intended to serve as a resource for research on the immune response to SARS-CoV-2. The samples were drawn from the first 160 participants of the ongoing ImmuneRACE study and from 1,254 subjects provided by 6 global collaborators. Points the paper makes about the study in general: How much clinical and demographic metadata was included differed by source and by participant, and the metadata was provided uncurated.

The germline V gene (reference sequence) gives CDR1 as LNHNV and CDR2 as YYDKDF. The CDR3 runs 18 amino acids, cysteine and phenylalanine included. The retained sequence is limited to the CDR3, 54 bases, with the frame set at the first base. Trimming costs V 0 bases and J 1 base, and their ends lie 16 bases apart. This clone was observed a single time. It has no known antigen specificity. Base qualities are not provided; no much larger clone lies one nucleotide away. The immunoSEQ Assay, a bias-controlled multiplex PCR, was used to amplify TCRbeta CDR3 regions from genomic DNA. For the original study's pipeline: The number of nucleated cells in each sample was estimated from the amplification of reference gene primers within the assay. To quantify the absolute abundance of each unique TCRbeta CDR3 rearrangement, sequence reads were collapsed and filtered. For each sample, productive Simpson clonality was calculated as the square root of Simpson's diversity index across productive rearrangements. TCRdb carries this immuneACCESS record with in-frame sequences only. Its versions omit some clonotypes, under half of them owing to an unresolved V gene in the studies checked, with the rest unexplained. That table furnishes V, J and clone size, whereas the DNA furnished D and trimming. This sample gives 200,000 to 250,000 clones in total; almost 85% of them show up just once. The ten largest clones capture around 5.5% of the sample.

At one collaborating source in Seattle, patients were enrolled during active infection and were followed longitudinally through the course of disease. Each collaborating institution followed its own protocols to collect whole blood in K2EDTA tubes. For TCRbeta analysis, collaborator samples were shipped as frozen whole blood, as isolated PBMCs, or as DNA extracted from either sample type. Recombination joined TRBV15 with TRBJ1-3; no D segment can be confidently identified. The clonotype comes from a man between 50 and 59 years old with COVID-19, enrolled during active disease. Source material: peripheral blood. At the DNA level, the sequence is TGTGCCACCAGCAGAGATTTGGGCAGAATCTCTTCTGGAAACACCATATATTTT. It codes for CATSRDLGRISSGNTIYF. With the rest looked up from the reference TRBV15 and TRBJ1-3 genes rather than sequenced, the full variable domain is DAMVIQNPRYQVTQFGKPVTLSCSQTLNHNVMYWYQQKSSQAPKLLFHYYDKDFNNEADTPDNFQSRRPNTSFCFLDIRSPGLGDTAMYLCATSRDLGRISSGNTIYFGEGSWLTVV.